What follows are 8 T cell receptor beta chains derived from one specimen sequenced in a study of T cell responses to AZD1222 COVID-19 vaccine. Assay used: immunoSEQ multiplex PCR; TCRdb lists only in-frame clones, some missing. The sample has 150,000 or so clones; roughly nine tenths are singletons. The sequencing used peripheral blood, collected on day 0 of AZD1222 vaccination. Receptors originate from an adult in good health.

This rearrangement joins TRBV7-2 to TRBJ2-7; no clear D gene. The V gene's germline CDR1 is SGHTA and CDR2 FQGNSA. This CDR3 has 11 amino acids. V was cut by 0 bases and J by 9 bases, with 6 bases left in between. CDR3 in DNA: TGTGCCAGCAGCTTAGCAGCTGGGCAGTACTTC. As protein: CASSLAAGQYF.

This rearrangement joins TRBV6-5 to TRBJ1-1, with 9 bases lining up with TRBD1. Germline V lookup: CDR1 MNHEY, CDR2 SVGAGI. J was trimmed by 10 bases and V by 7 bases; bases with no gene match: 10. This CDR3 is built from 13 residues. This CDR3 is CASTPAGGQGAFF. DNA for the CDR3: TGTGCCAGCACTCCGGCAGGGGGACAGGGAGCTTTCTTT.

The chain has TRBV4-3 and TRBJ2-2, with D unclear. With 0 bases removed from V and 13 bases from J, the gap between germline ends came to 18 bases. The CDR3 sequence is 15 residues long. Germline V gives CDR1 LGHNA, CDR2 YSLEER. CDR3 residues: CASSQDLIKAGGLFF. The CDR3 DNA sequence: TGCGCCAGCAGCCAAGATTTAATAAAGGCAGGCGGGCTGTTTTTT.

This clone appeared a few times. The chain employs TRBV27 and TRBJ2-7; D is unresolved. Between the trimmed V and J ends, which lost 1 base and 5 bases, there was a span of 12 bases. The CDR3 is 14 residues long. Germline V gives CDR1 MNHEY, CDR2 SMNVEV (reference sequence). CDR3 sequence reads: CASSLWSRVDEQYF. CDR3 nucleotide sequence: TGTGCCAGCAGTTTATGGTCCCGGGTTGACGAGCAGTACTTC.

This sequence joins TRBV3-1 (or the pseudogene TRBV3-2) and TRBJ2-5; TRBD2 might be the D (5 bases). Germline V lookup: CDR1 LGHDT, CDR2 YNNKEL (reference sequence). The CDR3 contains 16 residues. Trimming removed 3 bases from V and 1 base from J, with 15 bases in between. In DNA form, the CDR3 reads TGTGCCAGCAGCCATGCAAACCCAGGACTCCAAGAGACCCAGTACTTC. Translated, it gives CASSHANPGLQETQYF.

This clone was recorded only once. The chain has TRBV28 and TRBJ1-2, with D hard to call. Germline V gene lookup returns CDR1 MDHEN and CDR2 SYDVKM. The CDR3 is 17 amino acids. Trimming removed 5 bases from V and 2 bases from J, with 21 bases in between. This chain's CDR3 is CASSLFGSRPRNYGYTF. The CDR3 nucleotides read TGTGCCAGCAGTCTCTTTGGCTCCCGACCTCGAAACTATGGCTACACCTTC.

The chain has TRBV3-1 (or the pseudogene TRBV3-2) and TRBJ1-5; D gene uncertain. Trimming cost V 4 bases and J 3 bases, with 7 bases left between them. The CDR3 runs 13 residues. The germline V gene encodes CDR1 LGHDT and CDR2 YNNKEL (reference sequence). The CDR3 is CASSPTFNQPQHF. As DNA, the CDR3 is TGTGCCAGCAGCCCAACCTTCAATCAGCCCCAGCATTTT.

This sequence joins TRBV25-1 and TRBJ2-1; D ambiguous. Germline lookup yields CDR1 MGHDK and CDR2 SYGVNS. Trimming took off 8 bases at V and 0 bases at J, with 11 bases between the two ends. The CDR3 consists of 14 residues. The DNA for the CDR3 is TGTGCCAGCGGGTTTCAGAGCTCCTACAATGAGCAGTTCTTC. Translated, it gives CASGFQSSYNEQFF.